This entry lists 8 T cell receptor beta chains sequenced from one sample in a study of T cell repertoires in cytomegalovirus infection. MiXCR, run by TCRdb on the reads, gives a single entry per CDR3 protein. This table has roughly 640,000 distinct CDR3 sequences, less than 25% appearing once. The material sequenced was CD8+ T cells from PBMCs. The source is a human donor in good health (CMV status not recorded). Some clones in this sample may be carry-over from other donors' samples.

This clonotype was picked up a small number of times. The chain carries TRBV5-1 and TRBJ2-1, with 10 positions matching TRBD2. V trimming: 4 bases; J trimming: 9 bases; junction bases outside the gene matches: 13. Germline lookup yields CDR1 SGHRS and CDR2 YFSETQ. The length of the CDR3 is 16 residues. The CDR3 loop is CASSGGDKRGGGEQFF. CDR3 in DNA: TGCGCCAGCAGCGGCGGGGACAAGCGGGGGGGCGGTGAGCAGTTCTTC.

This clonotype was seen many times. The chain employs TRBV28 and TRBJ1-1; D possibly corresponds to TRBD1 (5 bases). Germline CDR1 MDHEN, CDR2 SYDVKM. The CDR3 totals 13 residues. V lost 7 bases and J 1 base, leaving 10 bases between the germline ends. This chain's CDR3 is CASTLGGNTEAFF. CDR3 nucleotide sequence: TGTGCCAGCACCCTTGGGGGGAACACTGAAGCTTTCTTT.

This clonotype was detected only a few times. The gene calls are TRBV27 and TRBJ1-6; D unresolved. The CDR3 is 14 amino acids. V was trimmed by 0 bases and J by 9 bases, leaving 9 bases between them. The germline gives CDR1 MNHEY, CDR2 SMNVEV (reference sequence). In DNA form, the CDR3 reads TGTGCCAGCAGTTTATCTGGTGTCGCTTCACCCCTCCACTTT. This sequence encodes CASSLSGVASPLHF.

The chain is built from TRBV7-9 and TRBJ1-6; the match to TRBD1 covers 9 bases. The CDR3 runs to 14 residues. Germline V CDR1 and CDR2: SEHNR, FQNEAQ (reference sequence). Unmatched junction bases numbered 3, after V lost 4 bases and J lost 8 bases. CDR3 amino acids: CASSCGTGYSPLHF. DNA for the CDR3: TGTGCCAGCAGCTGCGGGACAGGGTATTCACCCCTCCACTTT.

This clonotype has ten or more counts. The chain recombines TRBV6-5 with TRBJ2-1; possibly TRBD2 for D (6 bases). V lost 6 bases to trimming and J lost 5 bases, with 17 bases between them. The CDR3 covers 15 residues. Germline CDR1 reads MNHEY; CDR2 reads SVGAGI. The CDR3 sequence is CASSVGGDFHNEQFF. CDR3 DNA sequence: TGTGCCAGCAGCGTCGGGGGTGATTTCCACAATGAGCAGTTCTTC.

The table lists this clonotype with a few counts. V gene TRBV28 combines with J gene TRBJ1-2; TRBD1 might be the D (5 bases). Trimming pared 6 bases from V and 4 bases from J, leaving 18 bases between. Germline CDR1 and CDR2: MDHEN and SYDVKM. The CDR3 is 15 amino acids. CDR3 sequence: CASSRIGADGYGYTF. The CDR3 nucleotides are TGTGCCAGCAGCCGGATAGGGGCGGATGGCTATGGCTACACCTTC.

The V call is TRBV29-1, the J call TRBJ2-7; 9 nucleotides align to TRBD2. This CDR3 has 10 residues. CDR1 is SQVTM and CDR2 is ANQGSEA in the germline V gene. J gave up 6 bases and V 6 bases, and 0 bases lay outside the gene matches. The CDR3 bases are TGCAGCGTGCGGGGGGGCGAGCAGTACTTC. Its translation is CSVRGGEQYF.

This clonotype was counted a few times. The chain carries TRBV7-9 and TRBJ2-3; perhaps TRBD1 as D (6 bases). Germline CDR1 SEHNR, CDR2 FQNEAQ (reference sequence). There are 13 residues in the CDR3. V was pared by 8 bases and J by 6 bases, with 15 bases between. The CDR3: CASLGQGRDTQYF. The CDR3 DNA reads TGTGCCAGCCTCGGTCAGGGGCGGGATACGCAGTATTTT.